The rows below give T cell receptor beta chains drawn from one sample of a study of post-analysis software for immune sequencing data. TCRdb re-called the PCR reads with MiXCR, one entry per CDR3 protein. Found here are roughly 600,000 distinct CDR3 sequences, roughly two fifths of them singletons; the top ten hold about 1.5%. Sequencing used blood. Every receptor here comes from a girl aged 5-17 years with multiple sclerosis. Each CDR3 is given with its conserved first and last residue. The D gene is left open where the match is weak. Some rows mark clone size as missing; the rest say once, few, many or name a class of expanded clone.

D gene	clone size	V gene	J gene	CDR3 DNA	CDR3 protein
.	.	TRBV6-1	TRBJ1-2	TGTGCCAGCAGTGGCGGGACGGCCTATGGCTACACCTTC	CASSGGTAYGYTF
TRBD1	few	TRBV5-1	TRBJ2-7	TGCGCCAGCAGCTTGGAAGCCCAGATAGGGACAGGGAGCAACGAGCAGTACTTC	CASSLEAQIGTGSNEQYF
TRBD2	many	TRBV10-3	TRBJ2-7	TGTGCCATCAGTGAGGGGTTTCGCGGGAGAAACGCCTACGAGCAGTACTTC	CAISEGFRGRNAYEQYF
TRBD2	.	TRBV6-6	TRBJ2-7	TGTGCCAGCAGTTCTATGACTAGCGGGAGGAAGGAGCAGTACTTC	CASSSMTSGRKEQYF
TRBD2	few	TRBV15	TRBJ2-5	TGTGCCACCAGCAGAGATTGGGGTCTAAGACTAGCGGGAGGAGAGACCCAGTACTTC	CATSRDWGLRLAGGETQYF
TRBD1	few	TRBV12-3/TRBV12-4	TRBJ1-1	TGTGCCAGCAGTTTCGGACAGGTCGTGAACACTGAAGCTTTCTTT	CASSFGQVVNTEAFF
TRBD2	few	TRBV4-1	TRBJ2-3	TGCGCCAGCAGCCAAGATAACTACGGGGGGGATACGCAGTATTTT	CASSQDNYGGDTQYF
.	.	TRBV11-2	TRBJ1-2	TGTGCCAGCAGCTTAGTCGGGGAACGCTACACCTTC	CASSLVGERYTF
.	few	TRBV2	TRBJ1-6	TGTGCCAGCAGTATGAGTGAAAATTCACCCCTCCACTTT	CASSMSENSPLHF
.	.	TRBV5-1	TRBJ2-3	TGCGCCAGCAGCCCGGAGACACGTATTAGCACAGATACGCAGTATTTT	CASSPETRISTDTQYF
.	.	TRBV7-9	TRBJ1-2	TGTGCCAGCAGCTTATACCGGCTCGGTTATGGCTGCACCTTC	CASSLYRLGYGCTF
.	.	TRBV20-1	TRBJ1-1	TGCAGTGCTAGAGATGGAGGTAGGGGGAACACTGAAGCTTTCTTT	CSARDGGRGNTEAFF
TRBD1	few	TRBV20-1	TRBJ2-2	TGCAGTGCTGGGACAGGCGGCACCGGGGAGCTGTTTTTT	CSAGTGGTGELFF
TRBD1	.	TRBV7-2	TRBJ1-5	TGTGCCAGCAGCTCCCCCCTGGGGGGACAGGGGTATAGCAATCAGCCCCAGCATTTT	CASSSPLGGQGYSNQPQHF
.	.	TRBV12-3/TRBV12-4	TRBJ2-3	TGTGCCAGCAGTCTCAGCGTGAGAGCAGATACGCAGTATTTT	CASSLSVRADTQYF
.	.	TRBV10-3	TRBJ1-2	TGTGCCTCAAGGGACGAGGGCTATGGCTACACCTTC	CASRDEGYGYTF
TRBD2	few	TRBV5-1	TRBJ2-1	TGCGCCAGCAGCTTGACTAGCGGGTCTTTGTACAATGAGCAGTTCTTC	CASSLTSGSLYNEQFF
.	many	TRBV12-3/TRBV12-4	TRBJ2-3	TGTGCCAGCAGCCCGGGACTGAGCACAGATACGCAGTATTTT	CASSPGLSTDTQYF
TRBD1	.	TRBV5-1	TRBJ2-5	TGCGCCAGCAGCTTGTCTTTCGGGACAGACCAGTACCAAGAGACCCAGTACTTC	CASSLSFGTDQYQETQYF
.	.	TRBV20-1	TRBJ1-1	TGCAGTGCTAGAGTTGGGGACACTGAAGCTTTCTTT	CSARVGDTEAFF
.	.	TRBV3-1	TRBJ2-5	TGTGCCAGCAGCCCACGGTCGAGGGAGACCCAGTACTTC	CASSPRSRETQYF
TRBD1	.	TRBV27	TRBJ1-2	TGTGCCAGCAGCAACAGGGGGCAAACTAACTATGGCTACACCTTC	CASSNRGQTNYGYTF
.	once	TRBV20-1	TRBJ1-3	TGCAGTGCTCGAGCATTATTTGGAAACACCATATATTTT	CSARALFGNTIYF
.	.	TRBV10-3	TRBJ2-1	TGTGCCATCAACGACGGGGGAACGACCAATGAGCAGTTCTTC	CAINDGGTTNEQFF
.	few	TRBV30	TRBJ2-1	TGTGCCTGGAGTAGGCCAGGGGCTGGCTCCTACAATGAGCAGTTCTTC	CAWSRPGAGSYNEQFF
TRBD2	.	TRBV10-3	TRBJ2-5	TGTGCCATCAGTGGTGCGGGGGGGTTTACTAATCAAGAGACCCAGTACTTC	CAISGAGGFTNQETQYF
TRBD2	few	TRBV7-7	TRBJ2-1	TGTGCTAGCAGCTTAGGGGGACTAGCGGGAGTTAATGAGCAGTTCTTC	CASSLGGLAGVNEQFF
.	few	TRBV29-1	TRBJ2-7	TGCAGCGTGGGGTTGCAGGGGCCCTACGAGCAGTACTTC	CSVGLQGPYEQYF
.	many	TRBV4-1	TRBJ2-7	TGCGCCAGCAGCCCCTTGGGGGGTTCTCGTCGGGAGCAGTACTTC	CASSPLGGSRREQYF
.	few	TRBV4-1	TRBJ2-7	TGCGCCAGCAGCCGGACCATACTAGCTGTGTACGAGCAGTACTTC	CASSRTILAVYEQYF
TRBD1	few	TRBV12-3/TRBV12-4	TRBJ2-7	TGTGCCAGCAGCCGCCGGACAGGGGGCTACGAGCAGTACTTC	CASSRRTGGYEQYF
.	.	TRBV7-6	TRBJ2-7	TGTGCCAGCAGCTTAGCCCCCAGGGACGCCTACGAGCAGTACTTC	CASSLAPRDAYEQYF
.	.	TRBV20-1	TRBJ1-1	TGCAGTGCTATACGGGGGATGAACACTGAAGCTTTCTTT	CSAIRGMNTEAFF
.	.	TRBV20-1	TRBJ1-2	TGCAGTGCCCCGTGGGAGGGATATGGCTACACCTTC	CSAPWEGYGYTF
.	.	TRBV6-5	TRBJ1-1	TGTGCCAGCGCAGCGAGCGGCAGGGGTATCACTGAAGCTTTCTTT	CASAASGRGITEAFF
TRBD2	few	TRBV20-1	TRBJ2-1	TGCAGTGCTAGACGACTAGCGGGGGTAAATGAGCAGTTCTTC	CSARRLAGVNEQFF
.	.	TRBV12-3/TRBV12-4	TRBJ1-1	TGTGCCAGCAGCCGAGGTCCAGGTGAAGCTTTCTTT	CASSRGPGEAFF
TRBD1	.	TRBV20-1	TRBJ2-5	TGCAGTGCTAGCCCTCAGGGGGCGGAGGACCAAGAGACCCAGTACTTC	CSASPQGAEDQETQYF
.	.	TRBV5-5	TRBJ2-7	TGTGCCAGCAGCTTGGGATGGGGGCCCTACGAGCAGTACTTC	CASSLGWGPYEQYF
.	.	TRBV5-6	TRBJ1-1	TGTGCCAGCAGCTTGGGATCGCTGGGTAGAGCTTTCTTT	CASSLGSLGRAFF
.	.	TRBV11-3	TRBJ2-7	TGTGCCAGCAGCTTGACCCCCACGATGGGCTACGAGCAGTACTTC	CASSLTPTMGYEQYF
TRBD2	few	TRBV12-3/TRBV12-4	TRBJ2-3	TGTGCCAGCAGTATCGGGACTAGCAGAGATACGCAGTATTTT	CASSIGTSRDTQYF
TRBD2	few	TRBV11-3	TRBJ2-7	TGTGCCAGCAGCGGGAGGACTAGCGGGAGCACCTACGAGCAGTACTTC	CASSGRTSGSTYEQYF
.	.	TRBV20-1	TRBJ2-5	TGCAGTGCTAGAGACAGACTAACCCCACGGACCCAGTACTTC	CSARDRLTPRTQYF
.	few	TRBV4-1	TRBJ2-1	TGCGCCAGCAGCCAAGGACGGGATACTCTCAATGAGCAGTTCTTC	CASSQGRDTLNEQFF
.	once	TRBV12-3/TRBV12-4	TRBJ1-5	TGTGCCAGCAGTCCCGGGGCAGCTCCACAGCATTTT	CASSPGAAPQHF
.	.	TRBV5-6	TRBJ1-1	TGTGCCAGCAGCTTGGACCCGGGCGAAGCTTTCTTT	CASSLDPGEAFF
.	.	TRBV6-5	TRBJ2-7	TGTGCCAGCAGTTATAGGGGCACCGGTTCGTACGAGCAGTACTTC	CASSYRGTGSYEQYF
TRBD2	once	TRBV27	TRBJ2-1	TGTGCCAGCAGTTTACAGACTAGCGGGGTCGACAATGAGCAGTTCTTC	CASSLQTSGVDNEQFF
.	.	TRBV7-9	TRBJ1-2	TGTGCCAGCAGCCGCAGCACTAACTATGGCTACACCTTC	CASSRSTNYGYTF
.	.	TRBV5-1	TRBJ1-5	TGCGCCAGCAGCCTCCAGGGAGGAAAAAATCAGCCCCAGCATTTT	CASSLQGGKNQPQHF
.	.	TRBV20-1	TRBJ2-5	TGCAGTGCTAGCGACCTTGAAGAGACCCAGTACTTC	CSASDLEETQYF
TRBD1	.	TRBV27	TRBJ2-5	TGTGCCAGCATCCTCGAATCTTTGGGACAGGGAGACAAGCAGTACTTC	CASILESLGQGDKQYF
.	.	TRBV3-1	TRBJ1-2	TGTGCCAGCAGCCAACCCCTCGGGAGGGGACTAGGTGGCTACACCTTC	CASSQPLGRGLGGYTF
.	few	TRBV5-1	TRBJ2-3	TGCGCCAGCCGCCGGACAGAAAGCACAGATACGCAGTATTTT	CASRRTESTDTQYF
TRBD2	many	TRBV4-2	TRBJ2-1	TGTGCCAGCAGCCGGTTTTCTAGCGGGGGGAACAATGAGCAGTTCTTC	CASSRFSSGGNNEQFF
.	.	TRBV30	TRBJ1-1	TGTGCCTGGAGAGAAGGGGACACTGAAGCTTTCTTT	CAWREGDTEAFF
TRBD1	.	TRBV10-3	TRBJ2-3	TGTGCCATCAGTGAGAGGTCGGGGACAGACCCCACAGATACGCAGTATTTT	CAISERSGTDPTDTQYF
.	.	TRBV6-1	TRBJ2-1	TGTGCCGGCAGCGAACTGCCGGGCCTGGAGTACAATGAGCAGTTCTTC	CAGSELPGLEYNEQFF